This paragraph covers one TCR beta chain sequence. The source of the sample is a study of tumor-infiltrating lymphocytes in primary liver carcinoma. A primer in the constant region served to generate TCR beta cDNA from approximately 500 ng of total RNA. Each TCR beta library was derived from three nested multiplex PCR rounds that employed slightly modified ARM-PCR. TCRdb independently ran MiXCR on the multiplex PCR reads; one entry per CDR3 protein. Among hundreds of thousands of distinct CDR3 sequences, 65% were seen once, and the ten largest hold about 8.4%. Unsorted whole blood supplied the blood RNA, and germline DNA was isolated too. Chronic HBV infection was present, with no prior treatment. Sequencing was done on a sample of peripheral blood. The sequence derives from a man aged 35-49 years with primary liver carcinoma and hepatitis B virus infection.

CDR3 DNA sequence: TGCGCCAGCAGCCCGACCATCTCAACTTACAATGAGCAGTTCTTC. Amino acid sequence: CASSPTISTYNEQFF. This chain uses TRBV5-1 with TRBJ2-1; D unclear. V shed 4 bases and J shed 4 bases, with 15 bases lying between them. Germline V gene data show CDR1 as SGHRS and CDR2 as YFSETQ. There are 15 residues in the CDR3.